One and the same sample provided the 18 T cell receptor beta chains below, sequenced in a study of shared clonotypes between healthy human individuals. Cells designated naive CD8 were CD45RO-negative and were positively selected for CCR7, with terminally differentiated effector memory CD45RA+ cells excluded. Measured with immunoSEQ multiplex PCR; TCRdb has only the in-frame clones, and not every one. The sample lists roughly 2.1 million clones, just over 90% occurring once. The specimen sequenced was naive CD8+ T cells from PBMCs. The receptors come from a man aged 18 to 29 in good health. Some clones in this sample may be carry-over from other donors' samples.

This clone was detected only a few times. V gene TRBV9 combines with J gene TRBJ1-1; D unclear. Germline CDR1 and CDR2: SGDLS and YYNGEE. CDR3 length equals 14 residues. The V end lost 3 bases, the J end lost 0 bases, and 9 bases lay between the germline ends. For the CDR3, the DNA is TGTGCCAGCAGCGCGGGTTACATGAACACTGAAGCTTTCTTT. Its protein is CASSAGYMNTEAFF. Full variable domain (rest looked up from reference TRBV9 and TRBJ1-1): DSGVTQTPKHLITATGQRVTLRCSPRSGDLSVYWYQQSLDQGLQFLIQYYNGEERAKGNILERFSAQQFPDLHSELNLSSLELGDSALYFCASSAGYMNTEAFFGQGTRLTVV.

The chain joins TRBV7-2 to TRBJ2-1; either TRBD1 or TRBD2 may fit D (5 bases each). The CDR3 covers 14 residues. Per the germline V gene, CDR1 is SGHTA and CDR2 is FQGNSA. V lost 5 bases to trimming and J lost 14 bases, with 22 bases between them. CDR3 residues: CASSHTGPGEGEFF. The CDR3 DNA is TGTGCCAGCAGCCACACGGGACCCGGCGAAGGAGAGTTCTTC.

This clone was counted only a few times. The J gene is TRBJ2-7, the V gene TRBV7-9; maybe TRBD2 (7 bases). Germline lookup yields CDR1 SEHNR and CDR2 FQNEAQ (reference sequence). Trimming took off 1 base at V and 7 bases at J, with 14 bases between the two ends. The CDR3 covers 14 residues. CDR3 region: CASSLVGGPGEQYF. DNA for the CDR3: TGTGCCAGCAGCTTAGTCGGGGGGCCCGGGGAGCAGTACTTC.

The CDR3 nucleotides are TGTGCCATCCGGGAGACAGCGGGGGCCTACAATGAGCAGTTCTTC. It translates to CAIRETAGAYNEQFF. V and J are TRBV10-3 and TRBJ2-1; 8 bases agree with TRBD2. The CDR3 has 15 residues. Germline V CDR1 and CDR2: ENHRY, SYGVKD. Trimming took 8 bases from V and 2 from J; bases not matched to a gene: 8.

The V gene is TRBV27, the J gene TRBJ2-7; 7 nucleotides line up with TRBD2. The CDR3 covers 13 residues. V lost 10 bases to trimming and J lost 0 bases; unmatched junction nucleotides: 6. CDR1 MNHEY and CDR2 SMNVEV come from the germline V gene (reference sequence). The CDR3 reads CATGRALSYEQYF. The CDR3 DNA is TGTGCCACGGGGAGGGCCCTCTCCTACGAGCAGTACTTC.

V usage is TRBV4-3 and J usage is TRBJ2-1, with D tentatively TRBD2 (5 bases). CDR1 is LGHNA and CDR2 is YSLEER in the germline V gene. The CDR3 runs 15 residues. The V end was cut by 1 base, the J end by 2 bases, with 9 bases between. In DNA form, the CDR3 reads TGCGCCAGCAGCCAAGTTCTAGCCACCTACAATGAGCAGTTCTTC. Its translation: CASSQVLATYNEQFF.

The CDR3, as DNA: TGTGCCACCAGCATATTACAGGGTCTTGCCACTGAAGCTTTCTTT. Amino acids: CATSILQGLATEAFF. This chain joins TRBV15 and TRBJ1-1; a possible D gene is TRBD1 (6 bases). Looked up from germline, CDR1 is LNHNV and CDR2 is YYDKDF (reference sequence). The CDR3 has 15 residues. The V end lost 4 bases, the J end lost 4 bases, and 16 bases lay between the germline ends.

This sequence joins TRBV7-9 and TRBJ2-7, with 8 nucleotides matching TRBD2. CDR1 and CDR2 (germline): SEHNR, FQNEAQ (reference sequence). J was trimmed by 2 bases and V by 5 bases; bases with no gene match: 11. The CDR3 spans 16 residues. CDR3 region: CASSGGREGLPYEQYF. CDR3 DNA sequence: TGTGCCAGCAGCGGGGGACGGGAGGGCCTCCCCTACGAGCAGTACTTC.

V and J are TRBV6-5 and TRBJ2-7; 7 bases agree with TRBD1. CDR1 MNHEY and CDR2 SVGAGI come from the germline V gene. The CDR3 contains 15 residues. V was pared by 6 bases and J by 4 bases, with 12 bases of the junction left unmatched. CDR3 nucleotides: TGTGCCAGCAGCCCATTAGTGACAGGGAATTACGAGCAGTACTTC. It encodes CASSPLVTGNYEQYF.

This chain connects TRBV19 to TRBJ1-5, with 7 bases lining up with TRBD1. Trimming at V came to 2 bases and at J to 0 bases, leaving 7 bases not matched to a gene. The germline V gene encodes CDR1 LNHDA and CDR2 SQIVND (reference sequence). This CDR3 has 17 amino acids. The chain's CDR3 is CASSILGGSDSNQPQHF. As DNA, the CDR3 is TGTGCCAGTAGTATATTAGGGGGCAGTGATAGCAATCAGCCCCAGCATTTT.

J is TRBJ2-6 and V is TRBV21-1. TRBV21-1 is described as a pseudogene. CDR3 length equals 16 residues. This CDR3 reads CASSKALPSGANVLTF. CDR3 bases: TGTGCCAGCAGCAAAGCGCTCCCTTCTGGGGCCAACGTCCTGACTTTC.

The table lists this clone with a few counts. The sample holds other DNA sequences that translate to the same CDR3. The chain uses TRBV19 and TRBJ1-5; 10 positions agree with TRBD1. The CDR3 is made up of 14 amino acids. Trimming cost V 3 bases and J 7 bases; bases outside gene matches: 3. Germline assignment: CDR1 LNHDA and CDR2 SQIVND (reference sequence). The CDR3 protein is CASSIRDRGQPQHF. The DNA of the CDR3 is TGTGCCAGTAGTATTAGGGACAGGGGCCAGCCCCAGCATTTT.

This chain joins TRBV7-9 and TRBJ2-1; 9 nucleotides match TRBD2. This CDR3 has 16 amino acids. The V gene end was trimmed by 5 bases and the J gene end by 8 bases; junction bases not matched to a gene: 13. Germline V gene lookup returns CDR1 SEHNR and CDR2 FQNEAQ (reference sequence). The CDR3 region is CASSLRGREGYDEQFF. The CDR3 nucleotides are TGTGCCAGCAGCCTCCGTGGGCGGGAGGGTTATGATGAGCAGTTCTTC.

V usage is TRBV5-4 and J usage is TRBJ2-5; D is ambiguous. Germline CDR1 is SGHNT and CDR2 is YYREEE (reference sequence). V lost 2 bases, J lost 0 bases, and 11 bases lay in between. CDR3 length: 15 amino acids. In DNA, the CDR3 is TGTGCCAGCAGCTTTGCGTACAGCAACCAAGAGACCCAGTACTTC. It encodes CASSFAYSNQETQYF.

As to this clone: Distinct nucleotide sequences in the sample also encode this CDR3. CDR3: CASSLVTYEQYF. The CDR3 DNA follows: TGTGCCAGCAGCTTAGTTACCTACGAGCAGTACTTC. The chain is built from TRBV7-9 and TRBJ2-7; no definite D call. Trimming removed 1 base at V and 2 bases at J, with 3 bases between. CDR1 is SEHNR, CDR2 FQNEAQ, per germline (reference sequence). This CDR3 contains 12 residues.

The CDR3 sequence: CSVPGGSLNQPQHF. The CDR3 coding sequence is TGCAGCGTTCCTGGCGGGAGTCTCAATCAGCCCCAGCATTTT. This chain links TRBV29-1 with TRBJ1-5; D is unresolved. Germline assignment: CDR1 SQVTM and CDR2 ANQGSEA. CDR3 size: 14 residues. Trimming cost V 5 bases and J 3 bases, with 14 bases left between them.

The rearrangement joins TRBV13 to TRBJ2-3, with D possibly matching TRBD2 (6 bases). Trimming pared 4 bases from V and 6 bases from J, leaving 11 bases between. Germline CDR1 reads PRHDT; CDR2 reads FYEKMQ (reference sequence). The CDR3 is 13 residues long. For the CDR3, the DNA is TGTGCCAGCAGCTCCGGTGGGGGGGATACGCAGTATTTT. Translation gives CASSSGGGDTQYF.

This rearrangement joins TRBV10-3 to TRBJ1-1; 8 bases fit TRBD1. Germline V gene data show CDR1 as ENHRY and CDR2 as SYGVKD. The CDR3 has 21 amino acids. Trimming at V came to 0 bases and at J to 2 bases, leaving 20 bases not matched to a gene. CDR3 sequence (DNA): TGTGCCATCAGTGAGTCGATGAGCAAGATGGGGACAGGACGCTACAACACTGAAGCTTTCTTT. Amino acid sequence: CAISESMSKMGTGRYNTEAFF.